This T cell receptor (beta chain) was captured by sequencing in a study of blood T cell repertoires in COVID-19. The overall study: From T cells, B-cell-depleted T cells, or PBMCs came the material, which was cDNA or gDNA.

The CDR3 is 14 residues long. V was cut by 3 bases and J by 5 bases, with 11 bases left in between. CDR1 and CDR2 (germline): SGHAT, FQNNGV. What the recovered Cohort 3 donors had was two negative PCRs, clearance, or symptom resolution. The authors' processing: Amplification of reference gene primers provided the estimated nucleated cell counts. Sequencing used immunoSEQ multiplex PCR; TCRdb keeps in-frame clones, though not all of them. From that table come the V and J calls and clone size; the DNA was used to work out D and trimming. In the table there are fewer than 350,000 clones, about 85% of which are singletons.

This sequence originates from a woman aged 50 to 65 who had recovered from COVID-19. The V call is TRBV11-2, the J call TRBJ2-1; no reliable D call. Sample: PBMCs or T cells enriched from blood (not recorded which). The CDR3: CASSFLTANNEQFF. In DNA, the CDR3 is TGTGCCAGCAGCTTTCTTACCGCGAACAATGAGCAGTTCTTC.